This T cell receptor (beta chain) emerged from a study of T-cell memory formation after mild COVID-19. Study context: Largely, TCR clusters stayed within a single donor.

Study results and caveats: There were some responding clones in pre-infection memory, which suggested that cross-reactive memory had joined.

This CDR3 spans 12 amino acids. The V end was cut by 3 bases, the J end by 7 bases, with 10 bases between. Germline V gives CDR1 SGHDN, CDR2 FVKESK. 5'RACE primed at constant segments yielded TCR alpha and TCR beta cDNA libraries bearing sample barcodes and UMIs. TCRdb called the 5' RACE reads again in MiXCR, with one record for every CDR3 protein. The data show approximately 440,000 distinct CDR3 sequences, around 20% seen once. A remark on this clonotype: The antigen is undetermined.

This TCR was sampled from an adult woman who had mild COVID-19 (a few samples of this study predate the infection). Cell type and time point are not known. Source material: PBMCs or a T cell subset sorted from them (not recorded which). The rearrangement uses TRBV14 and TRBJ2-7; D is possibly TRBD2 (6 bases). The CDR3 region has the DNA TGTGCCAGCAGCCATCGGAGGGGAGAGCAGTACTTC. This translates into CASSHRRGEQYF.